This T cell receptor beta chain was observed in a study of human T cells and chemical hapten exposure. Study overall: Sensitization applied 2% DPC to roughly 2 cm by roughly 2 cm of upper inner arm skin.

The time point: patch test 1, 2 weeks after DPC sensitization. Specified treatment: therapeutic diphenylcyclopropenone sensitization with weekly scalp DPC. Library construction involved attaching unique molecular identifiers to individual cDNA molecules, which allowed quantitative, reproducible TCR counting. A single record per CDR3 protein comes from TCRdb applying MiXCR to the RACE reads. Of over 85,000 distinct CDR3 sequences in the sample, over 10% were seen once. This clonotype was seen repeatedly, ten times or more. The receptor comes from a woman between 40 and 55 years old with alopecia areata. Some clones in this sample may be carry-over from other donors' samples. The sequenced sample was whole blood, obtained in connection with sensitization to the hapten diphenylcyclopropenone (DPC).

For the CDR3, the DNA is TGCAGCGTACGAGGACAGGGTATCGGTGAGACCCAGTACTTC. Translation gives CSVRGQGIGETQYF. The chain combines TRBV29-1 with TRBJ2-5, with 8 bases aligning to TRBD1. The junction had 11 bases not matched to a gene; V was cut back by 6 bases and J by 5 bases. This CDR3 has 14 amino acids. CDR1 SQVTM and CDR2 ANQGSEA come from the germline V gene.